This T cell receptor beta chain was identified during a study of PD-1 blockade in classical Hodgkin lymphoma. The overall study: Every 2 weeks, patients got 3 mg/kg intravenous nivolumab.

Findings and limits, study-wide: Unlike CD8+ TCR diversity, which did not rise significantly by C4D1, CD4+ TCR diversity did. According to reports, newly diagnosed patients had lower baseline TCR diversity than healthy donors, and relapsed/refractory patients had lower baseline TCR diversity still.

The V gene end was trimmed by 5 bases and the J gene end by 7 bases; junction bases not matched to a gene: 9. The CDR3 covers 13 residues. Per the germline V gene, CDR1 is GTSNPN and CDR2 is SVGIG (reference sequence). Sequenced by immunoSEQ multiplex PCR; TCRdb stores in-frame clones only, minus some. The table includes about 97,000 clones, approximately 80% detected once. This clone was seen more than once but under ten times. Its cognate antigen is unknown. Every patient relapsed after autologous stem cell transplantation, and brentuximab vedotin exposure varied. This TCR was sampled from a human donor with classical Hodgkin lymphoma. V and J are TRBV30 and TRBJ1-2, with 8 bases lining up with TRBD1. Sequencing was performed on peripheral blood mononuclear cells (PBMCs), taken at baseline. DNA of the CDR3: TGTGCCTGGGGTCGCAGGGGGCAGGGTGGCTACACCTTC. It yields the protein CAWGRRGQGGYTF.